This TCR beta chain was identified during a study of cytomegalovirus exposure and HLA in healthy donors (dated by TCRdb to about 2017). For the wider study: In an earlier analysis of fewer than 750 of the donors, 250 to 350 Gb of sequence data and 95 million to 130 million unique TCR beta sequences from about 179 million T cells were reported. To predict cytomegalovirus infection status, the study combined high-throughput TCR immunosequencing, statistical association of individual TCRs with disease status, and machine learning. Across around 400 genotyped donors of the cohort, an average of approximately 200,000 unique TCR beta nucleotide sequences per donor were sequenced, and 15% to 20% of those sequences were non-productive. An early release that covered some 630 HLA-typed donors contained approximately 300 gigabases of sequencing data and 65 million to 100 million unique TCR sequences. Genome-wide SNP genotypes for about 55% of the roughly 670 donors were used in a later genetic analysis, which treated that subset as a discovery cohort. The later analysis used no new phenotypic data to find candidate immune exposures, relying instead on TCR beta sequences and their occurrence across donors. Besides the first cohort of about 730 subjects, a separate validation cohort made up of some 110 different subjects was used. In an earlier analysis of over 550 of the donors, high-throughput TCR beta sequencing was used to judge whether each TCR beta V gene segment behaved as functional or pseudogenic. The study aimed to test whether signatures of past pathogen exposure could be identified by cataloging public T cell receptors. A later analysis re-analyzed previously published TCR beta repertoires from approximately 700 donors and added high-resolution HLA genotyping to study TCR occurrence patterns. Donor age, sex, ethnicity and CMV serostatus were compiled alongside the repertoire data. Four to six DR-DQ haplotypes were handled as single units for association and clustering, since linkage in the cohort was strong. Class I and class II HLA loci were covered by the typing at four-digit resolution. Every discovery cohort repertoire had been produced on one sequencing platform. Of the roughly 430 genotyped donors, roughly 80% fell in the genetic ancestry cluster associated with self-reported Caucasian donors. Typing coverage differed by locus: A, B, C, DRB1 and DQB1 were typed in about 629-640 donors, DQA1 in 522, DPA1 in 600 to 610, and DPB1 in around 490. The study used immunosequencing to profile the T cell repertoires of approximately 630 subjects and linked those repertoires to cytomegalovirus serostatus. On the study overall, not on this receptor specifically: CMV serostatus was the only immune exposure information available for the cohort. Correlated functional status among segregating V segments might be attributable to linkage disequilibrium, but an unknown experimental factor could not be ruled out. Three of the identified cytomegalovirus-associated TCR beta chains were confirmed in vitro to be specific for cytomegalovirus antigens. According to a later genetic analysis, donors in an Asian-associated ancestry cluster had fewer N-insertions in productive TCRs than the approximately 610-donor mean. A cluster of highly shared sequence variants was judged likely to represent a technical artifact of the sequencing pipeline. A later analysis reported that several top co-occurrence clusters appeared linked to parvovirus B19, influenza, CMV and Epstein-Barr virus. Most TCR sequences were observed very rarely across donors, whereas some public TCRs were present in many individuals. The classifier was reported to diagnose cytomegalovirus status with high specificity and sensitivity in both the original and validation cohorts. The 87-base-pair reads could not distinguish some IMGT-functional V segments, including TRBV6-2 and TRBV6-3, so those segments were excluded. A further reported finding was that TCR beta sequences accurately predicted the HLA-A and HLA-B alleles for most subjects in the first cohort. A later genetic analysis associated a missense DCLRE1C variant with V-gene and J-gene trimming of TCR beta chains, and an independent cohort replicated the association. In an earlier analysis of around 600 of the donors, most TCR beta V segments were observed in productive rearrangements about 90% or about 30% of the time, broadly matching IMGT annotations. In a later analysis, most CMV-associated TCR beta chains were found to appear HLA-restricted, with HLA associations seemingly driven largely by CMV exposure. Because some donors lacked HLA typing at each locus, the association tests relied only on the typed subset. The study listed 164 TCR beta chains as associated with cytomegalovirus. According to the authors, the approach could potentially be generalized to other disease states and immunological phenotypes. Only TCR beta chains were sequenced in this cohort, and the absence of alpha or paired-chain data limited detectable features. In a later analysis, about 16,000 TCR beta sequences were associated with specific HLA alleles at a false discovery rate of 0.05. In a later analysis, TCR association rates were found to vary across HLA loci, with the most associated TCRs seen for DRB1 alleles and the fewest for HLA-C alleles. Because counts were too low, more than 15 rarely observed V segments, including chromosome 9 orphons, were excluded from the earlier analysis of around 590 of the donors. In a later analysis, HLA-associated TCR beta chains showed more clonal expansion and lower generation probabilities than non-associated chains that were equally common. The presence/absence analyses assumed that sequencing depth was roughly uniform across donors, and that assumption may not be true. Assigning TCR associations to individual alleles was difficult when HLA alleles, especially DR and DQ, strongly co-occurred.

Library preparation used the immunoSEQ multiplex PCR assay. The multiplex PCR relied on a mix of 60 forward primers for TCR Vbeta segments and 13 reverse primers for TCR Jbeta segments. The CDR3 region of rearranged TCR beta genes was amplified from genomic DNA with a multiplex PCR assay. The amplified TCR beta libraries were sequenced on the Illumina HiSeq System as 87-base-pair reads. As for the original processing: Across the 640 or so repertoires, a later analysis counted tens of millions of unique TCR beta chains, around 11 million of which were shared by at least two donors. To remove PCR and sequencing errors, raw reads were error-corrected and collapsed into unique sequences using a nearest-neighbor algorithm that merged closely related sequences. Alignment of CDR3 sequences to IMGT reference sequences was used to assign V, D and J gene segments. For a sequence to be retained, at least a six-nucleotide match to both a V gene segment and a J gene segment was required. A rearrangement was called productive if the CDR3 had no stop codons and remained in frame with V and J, and every other rearrangement was called non-productive. Following IMGT convention, CDR3 was defined as the stretch from the second conserved V-encoded cysteine up to the conserved J-encoded phenylalanine. Sequences without an unambiguous match to a single V gene segment were excluded from the earlier analysis of about 600 of the donors. An earlier analysis of several hundred of the donors classified V segments as functional when productive rearrangements were above 56.7% and as segregating when the standard deviation between donors was above 5%. A statistical classification framework was built to diagnose cytomegalovirus status from the catalog of TCR beta chain sequences. V and J gene assignment, in a later analysis, came from comparing TCR nucleotide sequences with IMGT/GENE-DB human TR gene sequences. The TCRdist pipeline was used in a later analysis to assign CDR3 sequences and most-parsimonious VDJ recombination scenarios. In a later analysis, every TCR beta chain was defined by the combination of its CDR3 amino acid sequence and its V-gene family, and reads without a unique V-gene family were dropped. A later analysis removed roughly 590 highly shared, low-generation-probability nucleotide sequences to deal with suspected cross-contamination and a sequencing artifact. A later analysis calculated a clonal expansion index for each public chain from normalized within-repertoire ranks of inferred template counts. In a later analysis, generation probabilities were computed using a VDJ recombination model fitted to out-of-frame rearrangements, and the results were checked against IGoR. A later analysis scored TCR-TCR, TCR-HLA and TCR-CMV co-occurrence with hypergeometric tests, applying a repertoire-size bias correction to TCR pairs. False discovery rates were estimated in a later analysis by permuting HLA or CMV assignments 20 times. In a later analysis, co-occurring TCRs were grouped with DBSCAN, and TCRdist sequence similarity was added when clustering was performed within HLA-allele-positive subsets. For co-occurrence clustering, repertoires with fewer than 30,000 or more than 120,000 public chains were excluded, along with five repertoires with anomalous nucleotide sharing. TCRdb took over this immuneACCESS table, retaining in-frame rearrangements with V and J assigned. Such tables are incomplete; in checked studies, under half of the missing clones stem from an unresolved V gene, and the remainder is unexplained. That table is the source of V, J and clone size, and D and trimming were worked out from the DNA. Recorded for this sample are 250,000 to 350,000 clones; roughly 89% of them occurred a single time. About 2.3% of the sample rests with the top ten.

The cohort was made up of several hundred healthy bone marrow donors. At the time of sampling, all cohort members were nominally healthy, though unrecorded immune exposures were likely present. The donor tested CMV seronegative, placing the donor among the 352 seronegative members of the cohort. Every donor gave a peripheral blood sample, and the peripheral blood mononuclear cells from that sample were used for TCR beta sequencing. Genomic DNA extraction from the blood cell samples was performed with the Qiagen DNeasy Blood Extraction Kit. As for this clone: There is no known antigen for this receptor. No base qualities exist here, and no much larger clone lies one base off it.

Trimming accounts for 5 bases at V and 11 bases at J, while the number of junction bases matched to no gene is 7. The CDR3, from cysteine to phenylalanine, totals 11 residues. Only CDR3 DNA is held: 33 bases, read in frame from base 1. The CDR1 and CDR2 encoded by the germline V gene are SQVTM and ANQGSEA. The chain is assembled from TRBV29-1 and TRBJ1-1; 8 central nucleotides agree with TRBD1. This receptor was taken from a young woman in good health and CMV-seronegative. Sequenced material: PBMCs. CDR3 loop: CSVPDRGRAFF. DNA sequence: TGCAGCGTTCCAGACAGGGGTCGGGCTTTCTTT.